This TCR beta chain was obtained from a study of blood T cell repertoires in COVID-19. Study-level information: Sample material is recorded as cDNA or gDNA derived from T cells, B-cell-depleted T cells, or PBMCs.

How the authors handled the data: Amplification of reference gene primers provided the estimated nucleated cell counts. Using immunoSEQ multiplex PCR, the repertoire was profiled, and TCRdb retains in-frame clones only, with some absent. That table supplies the V and J calls and clone size; D and trimming were determined from the DNA. The sample has some 140,000 clones; about 80% are singletons. This CDR3 is built from 15 residues. The V and J ends lost 6 bases and 2 bases respectively, with 13 bases between them. Germline V CDR1 and CDR2: MNHEY, SMNVEV (reference sequence). The gene calls are TRBV27 and TRBJ1-4; D is possibly TRBD1 (6 bases). This sequence was found in a man in his 60s with acute or convalescent COVID-19. Sequencing was performed on peripheral blood. In DNA form, the CDR3 reads TGTGCCAGCAGGATTATGACAGGCACTAATGAAAAACTGTTTTTT. Its translation: CASRIMTGTNEKLFF.